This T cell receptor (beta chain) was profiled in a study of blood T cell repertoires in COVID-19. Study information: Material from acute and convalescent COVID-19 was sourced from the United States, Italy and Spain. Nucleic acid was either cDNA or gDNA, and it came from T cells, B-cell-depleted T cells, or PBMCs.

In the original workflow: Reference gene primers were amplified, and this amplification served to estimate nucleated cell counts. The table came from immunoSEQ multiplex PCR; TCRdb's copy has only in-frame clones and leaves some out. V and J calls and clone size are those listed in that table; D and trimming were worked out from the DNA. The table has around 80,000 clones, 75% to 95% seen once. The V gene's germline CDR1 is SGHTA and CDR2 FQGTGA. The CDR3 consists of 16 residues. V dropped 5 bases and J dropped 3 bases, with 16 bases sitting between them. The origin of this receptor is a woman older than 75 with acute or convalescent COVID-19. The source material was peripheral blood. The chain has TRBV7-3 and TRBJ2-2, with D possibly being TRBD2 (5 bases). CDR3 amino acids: CASSPYKVGDTGELFF. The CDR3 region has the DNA TGTGCCAGCAGCCCGTACAAAGTCGGGGACACCGGGGAGCTGTTTTTT.